These T cell receptor beta chains were read from a single sample in a study of shared clonotypes between healthy human individuals. TCRdb's table, derived via immunoSEQ multiplex PCR, lists solely in-frame clones and lacks some. Among more than 550,000 clones listed, 72% were seen once. The material sequenced was memory CD4+ T cells sorted from blood. These receptors all stem from a woman aged 30 to 39 in good health. CDR3s include the opening cysteine and the closing phenylalanine or tryptophan. Fields, in order: J gene, D gene, V gene, clone size, CDR3 DNA, CDR3 protein. D genes are given only for firm matches. Some rows mark clone size as missing; the rest say once, few, many or name a class of expanded clone.

TRBJ1-5 TRBD1 TRBV5-8 - TGTGCCAGCAGCTTGGTCGGACAGGGGTACCAGCCCCAGCATTTT CASSLVGQGYQPQHF
TRBJ1-3 TRBD1 TRBV10-3 - TGTGCCATCAGTGAAGACCGGACAGGGGCCGCATTCTCTGGAAACACCATATATTTT CAISEDRTGAAFSGNTIYF
TRBJ2-2 - TRBV7-9 - TGTGCCAGCAGAGGGGGACAACAGAACACCGGGGAGCTGTTTTTT CASRGGQQNTGELFF
TRBJ2-1 TRBD1 TRBV5-1 - TGCGCCAGCAGCCCCACGGACAGGGGATGGAATGAGCAGTTCTTC CASSPTDRGWNEQFF
TRBJ2-7 - TRBV5-4 - TGTGCCAGCAGGTCGACGGGACAAGGATACGAGCAGTACTTC CASRSTGQGYEQYF
TRBJ1-2 TRBD1 TRBV7-2 few TGTGCCAGCAGCCTCGTCGTAGGGGGCTTGACGGGCTACACCTTC CASSLVVGGLTGYTF
TRBJ2-2 - TRBV14 - TGTGCCAGCAGCCAGTATCAGATCGGGGAGCTGTTTTTT CASSQYQIGELFF
TRBJ1-3 - TRBV29-1 - TGCAGCGTTGATGCAGGGACTGGAAACACCATATATTTT CSVDAGTGNTIYF
TRBJ1-4 - TRBV5-6 - TGTGCCAGCAGCCCTTGGTCACAGACTAATGAAAAACTGTTTTTT CASSPWSQTNEKLFF
TRBJ2-2 - TRBV5-1 - TGCGCCAGCAGCTTGCTGGGACTCGTCACCGGGGAGCTGTTTTTT CASSLLGLVTGELFF
TRBJ2-1 - TRBV2 - TGTGCCAGCAGTGAAAATTCGCGGGAGCAGTTCTTC CASSENSREQFF
TRBJ1-4 - TRBV19 - TGTGCCAGTAGGACAAGCAGGGCCGCTAATGAAAAACTGTTTTTT CASRTSRAANEKLFF
TRBJ1-3 - TRBV19 - TGTGCCAGTAATCTGGGGCAGGCTGGAAACACCATATATTTT CASNLGQAGNTIYF
TRBJ2-7 - TRBV11-2 - TGTGCCAGCAGCTTAGTCCAGGGGCCTACCTACGAGCAGTACTTC CASSLVQGPTYEQYF
TRBJ1-1 - TRBV5-6 - TGTGCCAGCAGCTTGAACCTTTTGAACACTGAAGCTTTCTTT CASSLNLLNTEAFF
TRBJ2-1 - TRBV5-1 - TGCGCCAGCAGCTCCCGGGACGCCTCCTACAATGAGCAGTTCTTC CASSSRDASYNEQFF
TRBJ2-6 TRBD1 TRBV7-2 - TGTGCCAGCAGCTCCAGGGGGCTTACCTCTGGGGCCAACGTCCTGACTTTC CASSSRGLTSGANVLTF
TRBJ2-3 - TRBV4-2 - TGTGCCAGCAGCCAAGTCCGGGAGACAGATACGCAGTATTTT CASSQVRETDTQYF
TRBJ2-3 - TRBV4-1 - TGCGCCAGCAGCCAACGAACTAGAAATTCAGATACGCAGTATTTT CASSQRTRNSDTQYF